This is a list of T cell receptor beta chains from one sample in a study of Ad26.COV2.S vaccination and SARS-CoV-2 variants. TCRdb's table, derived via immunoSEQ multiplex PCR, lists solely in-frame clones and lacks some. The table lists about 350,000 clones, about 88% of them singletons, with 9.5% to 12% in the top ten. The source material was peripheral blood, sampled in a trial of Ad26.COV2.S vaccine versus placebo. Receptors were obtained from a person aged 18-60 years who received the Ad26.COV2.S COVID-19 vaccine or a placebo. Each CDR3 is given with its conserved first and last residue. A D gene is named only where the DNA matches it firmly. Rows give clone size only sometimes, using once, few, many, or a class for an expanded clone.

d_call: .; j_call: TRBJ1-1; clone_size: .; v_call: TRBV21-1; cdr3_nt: TGTGCCAGCAGCAAAGGACAGATCTACACTGAAGCTTTCTTT; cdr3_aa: CASSKGQIYTEAFF
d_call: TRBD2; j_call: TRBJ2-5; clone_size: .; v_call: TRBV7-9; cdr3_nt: TGTGCCAGCAGCTTACGACTAGCGGGAGGAGAGACCCAGTACTTC; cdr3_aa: CASSLRLAGGETQYF
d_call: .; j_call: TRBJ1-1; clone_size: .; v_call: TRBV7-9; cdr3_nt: TGTGCCAGCAGCTTAAAGGGGCTTGGGGGCCTGAACACTGAAGCTTTCTTT; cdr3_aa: CASSLKGLGGLNTEAFF
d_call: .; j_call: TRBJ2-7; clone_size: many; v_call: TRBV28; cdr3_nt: TGTGCCTGGGGCCTAAACTCCTACGAGCAGTACTTC; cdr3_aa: CAWGLNSYEQYF
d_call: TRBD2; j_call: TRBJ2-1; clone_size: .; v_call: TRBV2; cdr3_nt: TGTGCCAGCAGTCTTAGCGGGAGGGGGTCCTACAATGAGCAGTTCTTC; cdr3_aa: CASSLSGRGSYNEQFF
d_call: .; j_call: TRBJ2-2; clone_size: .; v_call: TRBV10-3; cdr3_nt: TGTGCCATCAGTGACTTCAGTGAGGAGCTGTTTTTT; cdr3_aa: CAISDFSEELFF
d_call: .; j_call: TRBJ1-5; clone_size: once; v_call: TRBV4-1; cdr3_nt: TGCGCCAGCAGCCAAATGCTGAGCAATCAGCCCCAGCATTTT; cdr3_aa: CASSQMLSNQPQHF
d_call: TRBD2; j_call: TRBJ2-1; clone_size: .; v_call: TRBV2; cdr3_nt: TGTGCCAGCAGAGGGACTATATACAATGAGCAGTTCTTC; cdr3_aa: CASRGTIYNEQFF
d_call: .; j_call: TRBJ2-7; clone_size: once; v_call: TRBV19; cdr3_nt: TGTGCCAGTAGGGTATCTAGCGCGACCTACGAGCAGTACTTC; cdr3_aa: CASRVSSATYEQYF
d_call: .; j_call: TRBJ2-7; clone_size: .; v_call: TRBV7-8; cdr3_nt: TGTGCCAGCAGCTACCCTGGGGGGGCTCGCGAGCAGTACTTC; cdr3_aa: CASSYPGGAREQYF
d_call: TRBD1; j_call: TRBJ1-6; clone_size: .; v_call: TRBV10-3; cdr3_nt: TGTGCCATCAGTCCCACAGGGGATCCTAATTCACCCCTCCACTTT; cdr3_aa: CAISPTGDPNSPLHF
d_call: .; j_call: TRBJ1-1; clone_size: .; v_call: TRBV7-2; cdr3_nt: TGTGCCAGCAGCTTATCGAATTTGAACACTGAAGCTTTCTTT; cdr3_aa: CASSLSNLNTEAFF
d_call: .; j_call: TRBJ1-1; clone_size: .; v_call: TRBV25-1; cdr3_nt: TGTGCCAGCAGTGAAGAAGGGAACACTGAAGCTTTCTTT; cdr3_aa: CASSEEGNTEAFF
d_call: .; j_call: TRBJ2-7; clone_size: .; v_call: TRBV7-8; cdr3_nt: TGTGCCAGCAGCTTAGTCCAGGGTAACTCCTACGAGCAGTACTTC; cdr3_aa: CASSLVQGNSYEQYF
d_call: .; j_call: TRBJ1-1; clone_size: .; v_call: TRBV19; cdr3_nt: TGTGCCAGTAGGGGCATGAGGGGGAACACTGAAGCTTTCTTT; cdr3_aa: CASRGMRGNTEAFF
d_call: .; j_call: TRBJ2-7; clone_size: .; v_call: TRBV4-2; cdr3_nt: TGTGCCAGCAGCCACCCTCAGGGGACTCCCCCCGAGCAGTACTTC; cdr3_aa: CASSHPQGTPPEQYF
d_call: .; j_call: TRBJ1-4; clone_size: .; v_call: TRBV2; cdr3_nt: TGTGCCAGCACCCAGGGACGAAGGGAAAAACTGTTTTTT; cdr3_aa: CASTQGRREKLFF
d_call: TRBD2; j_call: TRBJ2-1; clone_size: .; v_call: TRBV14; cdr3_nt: TGTGCCAGCAGCCCTACCGGGACTAGCGGGAGGGGCAATGAGCAGTTCTTC; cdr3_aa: CASSPTGTSGRGNEQFF
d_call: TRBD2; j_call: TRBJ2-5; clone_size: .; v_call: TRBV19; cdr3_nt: TGTGCCAGTAGTCTCTACGCGGCTAGCGGGGGAGAGACCCAGTACTTC; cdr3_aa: CASSLYAASGGETQYF
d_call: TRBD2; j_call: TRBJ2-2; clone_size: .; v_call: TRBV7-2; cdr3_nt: TGTGCCAGCAGTCCACCGGGGGGGCTCATTTCCGGGGAGCTGTTTTTT; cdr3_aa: CASSPPGGLISGELFF
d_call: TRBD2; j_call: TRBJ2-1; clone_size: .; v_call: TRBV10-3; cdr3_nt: TGTGCCATGAGGGCGGGAGCCTCCTACAATGAGCAGTTCTTC; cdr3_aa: CAMRAGASYNEQFF
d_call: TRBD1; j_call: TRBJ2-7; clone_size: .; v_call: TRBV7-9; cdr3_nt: TGTGCCAGCAGCTTAGTTGACAGGGGATTCCACGAGCAGTACTTC; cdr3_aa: CASSLVDRGFHEQYF
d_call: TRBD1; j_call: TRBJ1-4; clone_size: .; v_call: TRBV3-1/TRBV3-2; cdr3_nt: TGTGCCAGCAGCCCGGGACAGGGGGAGGCTGGTGAAAAACTGTTTTTT; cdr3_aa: CASSPGQGEAGEKLFF
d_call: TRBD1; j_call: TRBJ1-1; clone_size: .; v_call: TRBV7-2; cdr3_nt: TGTGCCAGCAGCTTATCTTTCGTCCAGGGGGCTACTCCGAACACTGAAGCTTTCTTT; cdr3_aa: CASSLSFVQGATPNTEAFF
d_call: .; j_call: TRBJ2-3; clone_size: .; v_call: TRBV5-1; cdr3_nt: TGCGCCAGCAGCTTGTATGCGATCACAGATACGCAGTATTTT; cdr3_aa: CASSLYAITDTQYF
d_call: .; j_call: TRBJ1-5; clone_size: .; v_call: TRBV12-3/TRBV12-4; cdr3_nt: TGTGCCAGCAGAATACAGGATCAGCCCCAGCATTTT; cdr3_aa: CASRIQDQPQHF
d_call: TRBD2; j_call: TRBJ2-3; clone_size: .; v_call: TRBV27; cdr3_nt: TGTGCCAGCAGTTTCCATGGGTCCGGACTAGTCACAGATACGCAGTATTTT; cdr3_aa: CASSFHGSGLVTDTQYF
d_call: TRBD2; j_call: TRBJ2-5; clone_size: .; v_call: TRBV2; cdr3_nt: TGTGCCAGCAGTGACGGGGCTAGCGGGCCGGAGACCCAGTACTTC; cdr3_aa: CASSDGASGPETQYF
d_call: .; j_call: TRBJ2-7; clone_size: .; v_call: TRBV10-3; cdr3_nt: TGTGCCATCAGTGATACGGGGGAGGCCTACGAGCAGTACTTC; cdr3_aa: CAISDTGEAYEQYF
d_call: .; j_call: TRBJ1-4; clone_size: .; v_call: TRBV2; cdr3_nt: TGTGCCAGCAGCCCCGGGCCCCAGAGTGAAAAACTGTTTTTT; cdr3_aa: CASSPGPQSEKLFF
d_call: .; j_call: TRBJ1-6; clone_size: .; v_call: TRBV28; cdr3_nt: TGTGCCAGCAGTTTCGAGACCAGCTCCTATAATTCACCCCTCCACTTT; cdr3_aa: CASSFETSSYNSPLHF
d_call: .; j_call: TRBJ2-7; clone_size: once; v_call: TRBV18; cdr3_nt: TGTGCCAGCTCCCCCGGTGGTGGCTACGAGCAGTACTTC; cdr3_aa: CASSPGGGYEQYF
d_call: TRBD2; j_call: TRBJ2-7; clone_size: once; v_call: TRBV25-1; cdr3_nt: TGTGCCAGCAGTGGAGCGGGGAGCTCCTACGAGCAGTACTTC; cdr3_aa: CASSGAGSSYEQYF
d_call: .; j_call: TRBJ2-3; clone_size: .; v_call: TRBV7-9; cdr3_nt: TGTGCCAGCAGCTTTACGGGGCGCGATACGCAGTATTTT; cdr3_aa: CASSFTGRDTQYF
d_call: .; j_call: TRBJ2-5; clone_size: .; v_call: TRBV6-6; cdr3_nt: TGTGCCAGCAGGGCCGGGTCAAGACGGGAGACCCAGTACTTC; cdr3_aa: CASRAGSRRETQYF
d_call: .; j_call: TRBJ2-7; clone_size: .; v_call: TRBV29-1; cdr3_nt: TGCAGCGCTACACAGAGCGCCTACGAGCAGTACTTC; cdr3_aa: CSATQSAYEQYF
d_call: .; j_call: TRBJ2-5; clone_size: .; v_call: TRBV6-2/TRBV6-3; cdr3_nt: TGTGCCAGCAGTAGTGGGGGGCACTACCAAGAGACCCAGTACTTC; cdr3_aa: CASSSGGHYQETQYF
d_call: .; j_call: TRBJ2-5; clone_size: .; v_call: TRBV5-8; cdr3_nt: TGTGCCAGCAGCTTGGCCGTCCGCCAAGAGACCCAGTACTTC; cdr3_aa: CASSLAVRQETQYF
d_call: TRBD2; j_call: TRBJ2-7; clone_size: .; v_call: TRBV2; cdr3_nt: TGTGCCAGCGGGGGACTAGACCAAGACGAGCAGTACTTC; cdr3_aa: CASGGLDQDEQYF
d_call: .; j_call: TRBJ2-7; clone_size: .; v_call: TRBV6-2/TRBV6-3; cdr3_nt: TGTGCCAGCAGTTACGGTAAGGAAAACGAGCAGTACTTC; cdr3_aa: CASSYGKENEQYF
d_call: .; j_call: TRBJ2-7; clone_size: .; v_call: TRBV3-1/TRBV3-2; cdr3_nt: TGTGCCAGCAGCCGGGGGCGGGCCGCCTACGAGCAGTACTTC; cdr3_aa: CASSRGRAAYEQYF
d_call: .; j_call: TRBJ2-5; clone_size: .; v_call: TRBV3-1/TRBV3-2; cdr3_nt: TGTGCCAGCAGCCAAGATGTGGGGGGTTGGGAGACCCAGTACTTC; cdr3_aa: CASSQDVGGWETQYF
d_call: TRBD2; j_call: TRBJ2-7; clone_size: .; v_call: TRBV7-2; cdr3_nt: TGTGCCAGCAGCTGGCAGGCGGGGGGGCCTTCCTACGAGCAGTACTTC; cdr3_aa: CASSWQAGGPSYEQYF
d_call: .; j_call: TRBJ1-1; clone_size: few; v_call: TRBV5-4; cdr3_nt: TGTGCCAGCAGCTTGGGCGGGGCGCAAACTGAAGCTTTCTTT; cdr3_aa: CASSLGGAQTEAFF
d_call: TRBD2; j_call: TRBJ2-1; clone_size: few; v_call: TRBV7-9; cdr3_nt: TGTGCCAGCAGCTTAGACCGGCTAGCGGGAGGGTACCATGAGCAGTTCTTC; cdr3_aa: CASSLDRLAGGYHEQFF
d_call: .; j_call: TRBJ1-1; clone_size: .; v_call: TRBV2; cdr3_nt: TGTGCCAGCGGGTGGGAGTCAAACACTGAAGCTTTCTTT; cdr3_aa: CASGWESNTEAFF
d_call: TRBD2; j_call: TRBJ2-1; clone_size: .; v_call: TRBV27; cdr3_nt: TGTGCCAGCAGTCCTACCCCCCAGCGGGAGACAACCGGTGAGCAGTTCTTC; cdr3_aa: CASSPTPQRETTGEQFF
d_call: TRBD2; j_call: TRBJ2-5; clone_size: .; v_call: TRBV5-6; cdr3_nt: TGTGCCAGCAGCTTGGAGACTCGCGGGGGGCGGGAGACCCAGTACTTC; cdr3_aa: CASSLETRGGRETQYF
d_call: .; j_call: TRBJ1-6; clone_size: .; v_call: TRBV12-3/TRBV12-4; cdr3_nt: TGTGCCAGCAAATCACCGGTAGCGTCTTACGTCCACTTT; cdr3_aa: CASKSPVASYVHF
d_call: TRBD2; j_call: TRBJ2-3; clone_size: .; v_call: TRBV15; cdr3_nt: TGTGCCACCAGCAGAGGGGGGACTAGCGGGAGTAGAAATACGCAGTATTTT; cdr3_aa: CATSRGGTSGSRNTQYF
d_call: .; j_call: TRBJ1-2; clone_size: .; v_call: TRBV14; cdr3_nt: TGTGCCAGCAGCCAAGTGGCGAGGCAGAACCATTATGGCTACACCTTC; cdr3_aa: CASSQVARQNHYGYTF